These 13 T cell receptor beta chains were all obtained from the same sample, sequenced in a study of shared clonotypes between healthy human individuals. Produced via immunoSEQ multiplex PCR; TCRdb's table is partial and in-frame only. The sample lists roughly 490,000 clones, around 80% occurring once. The sample comprised PBMCs. Receptor source: a woman in her forties in good health. Some clones in this sample may be carry-over from other donors' samples.

The CDR3 loop reads CASRDLNTGELFF. Written as DNA, the CDR3 is TGTGCCAGCAGGGACTTGAACACCGGGGAGCTGTTTTTT. The chain combines TRBV7-9 with TRBJ2-2, with D perhaps TRBD2 (5 bases). Trimming shortened V by 6 bases and J by 1 base, and 6 bases separated the two germline ends. There are 13 residues in the CDR3. CDR1 is SEHNR and CDR2 is FQNEAQ in the germline V gene (reference sequence).

This sequence joins TRBV7-2 and TRBJ1-2; no definite D call. V lost 1 base to trimming and J lost 3 bases, with 6 bases between them. Per germline, CDR1 SGHTA and CDR2 FQGNSA. CDR3 length: 13 residues. The CDR3 DNA reads TGTGCCAGCAGCTTAGGACCAGACTATGGCTACACCTTC. The encoded protein is CASSLGPDYGYTF.

This clone appeared once. The chain is built from TRBV9 and TRBJ2-2; 7 nucleotides agree with TRBD2. CDR1 SGDLS and CDR2 YYNGEE come from the germline V gene. CDR3 length equals 14 residues. V gave up 7 bases and J gave up 5 bases; unmatched junction bases: 8. The DNA of the CDR3 is TGTGCCAGCCGGCGGGAGACCCTAACCGGGGAGCTGTTTTTT. Its translation is CASRRETLTGELFF.

The chain links TRBV28 to TRBJ1-2, with D unresolved. Germline V lookup: CDR1 MDHEN, CDR2 SYDVKM. There are 15 residues in the CDR3. Trimming took off 5 bases at V and 4 bases at J, with 17 bases between the two ends. CDR3 nucleotide sequence: TGTGCCAGCAGTACCCCCGGGAGGCACATCTATGGCTACACCTTC. Translation: CASSTPGRHIYGYTF.

The chain combines TRBV2 with TRBJ1-2; 8 bases match TRBD1. CDR3 length: 16 residues. From germline, CDR1 is SNHLY and CDR2 FYNNEI. With 3 bases clipped from V and 5 bases from J, the junction kept 11 bases outside the gene matches. CDR3 sequence reads: CASSEDRVFIFYGYTF. As DNA, the CDR3 is TGTGCCAGCAGTGAGGACAGGGTTTTTATTTTTTATGGCTACACCTTC.

This clone was picked up a small number of times. This same CDR3 is encoded by further DNA sequences in the sample. This rearrangement joins TRBV5-1 to TRBJ2-7; 8 bases are shared with TRBD1. This CDR3 comprises 14 residues. The V segment lost 3 bases and the J segment 2 bases; nucleotides outside the gene matches: 4. CDR1 and CDR2 from the germline V gene are SGHRS and YFSETQ. The chain's CDR3 is CASSSGQGPYEQYF. The CDR3 DNA reads TGCGCCAGCAGCTCCGGACAGGGCCCCTACGAGCAGTACTTC.

This chain joins TRBV7-9 and TRBJ1-2; D uncertain. CDR1 SEHNR and CDR2 FQNEAQ come from the germline V gene (reference sequence). Trimming left V 5 bases short and J 5 bases short, with 12 bases between. The CDR3 is made up of 13 amino acids. CDR3 loop: CASSQPYLYGYTF. The CDR3 DNA reads TGTGCCAGCAGCCAACCTTACCTTTATGGCTACACCTTC.

This chain connects TRBV18 to TRBJ2-5, with TRBD2 identical over 10 bases. The CDR3 is 14 residues long. With 6 bases clipped from V and 3 bases from J, the junction kept 4 bases outside the gene matches. The germline gives CDR1 KGHSH, CDR2 LQKENI. This CDR3 is CASSRTSGKETQYF. The CDR3 DNA reads TGTGCCAGCTCTCGGACTAGCGGTAAAGAGACCCAGTACTTC.

As for this clone: A read error may be the cause here, since a much bigger clone is one base away. Different DNA sequences within this sample yield the same CDR3. The chain has TRBV7-9 and TRBJ1-1; D may be TRBD1 (5 bases). With 0 bases removed from V and 9 bases from J, the gap between germline ends came to 11 bases. This CDR3 region has 13 residues. Germline CDR1 SEHNR, CDR2 FQNEAQ (reference sequence). The CDR3 nucleotides are TGTGCCAGCAGCTTAGCGGGGCAGGACCAAGCTTTCTTT. It encodes CASSLAGQDQAFF.

J is TRBJ1-5 and V is TRBV7-8; TRBD1 might be the D (5 bases). The V gene lost 1 base and the J gene lost 1 base, with 11 bases spanning the gap. The CDR3 totals 16 residues. CDR1 and CDR2 (germline): SGHVS, FQNEAQ. As DNA, the CDR3 is TGTGCCAGCAGCTTAGTAGGCCAGGGAAGCAATCAGCCCCAGCATTTT. Residues: CASSLVGQGSNQPQHF.

The gene calls are TRBV30 and TRBJ2-1, with 10 positions matching TRBD2. Looked up from germline, CDR1 is GTSNPN and CDR2 is SVGIG (reference sequence). J gave up 7 bases and V 4 bases, and 10 bases lay outside the gene matches. This CDR3 is 15 amino acids long. CDR3 region: CAWKSASGSWNEQFF. In DNA, the CDR3 is TGTGCCTGGAAGTCAGCTAGCGGGAGTTGGAATGAGCAGTTCTTC.

In its sample, this clone was seen a few times. The chain is built from TRBV5-1 and TRBJ2-5; D is unresolved. Looked up from germline, CDR1 is SGHRS and CDR2 is YFSETQ. Trimming removed 4 bases from V and 0 bases from J, with 13 bases in between. The CDR3 contains 15 residues. CDR3 in amino acids: CASSLWTGNQETQYF. For the CDR3, the DNA is TGCGCCAGCAGCCTGTGGACCGGCAACCAAGAGACCCAGTACTTC.

The chain combines TRBV7-2 with TRBJ2-7; D remains ambiguous. CDR3 length equals 14 residues. CDR1 SGHTA and CDR2 FQGNSA come from the germline V gene. Trimming pared 1 base from V and 7 bases from J, leaving 14 bases between. This CDR3 is CASSLVPGEGEQYF. The CDR3 DNA sequence: TGTGCCAGCAGCTTAGTCCCAGGAGAAGGGGAGCAGTACTTC.